Presented here are 10 T cell receptor beta chains from one specimen sequenced in a study of cytomegalovirus exposure and HLA in healthy donors. The PCR was carried out with 60 Vbeta primers and 13 Jbeta primers. The data were produced by immunoSEQ multiplex PCR, yet TCRdb's version contains in-frame clones alone and is incomplete. The repertoire holds fewer than 150,000 clones, roughly 70% seen once, with 9.5% to 13% in the top ten. Material for sequencing was PBMCs. The receptors here all came from a woman aged 45-60 years in good health and CMV-seropositive.

This rearrangement joins TRBV30 to TRBJ2-3, with D possibly being TRBD2 (7 bases). The V end lost 0 bases, the J end lost 4 bases, and 11 bases lay between the germline ends. The CDR3 consists of 14 residues. Germline loops: CDR1 GTSNPN, CDR2 SVGIG (reference sequence). CDR3 amino acids: CAWSVSGGPDTQYF. CDR3 in DNA: TGTGCCTGGAGTGTATCGGGGGGCCCAGATACGCAGTATTTT.

The rearrangement joins TRBV5-1 to TRBJ1-1; D remains ambiguous. Germline V gene data show CDR1 as SGHRS and CDR2 as YFSETQ. V shed 4 bases and J shed 3 bases, with 10 bases lying between them. CDR3 size: 13 residues. The CDR3 is CASSDDTHTEAFF. The CDR3 region has the DNA TGCGCCAGCAGCGACGACACCCACACTGAAGCTTTCTTT. Based on the CDR3 plus reference TRBV5-1 and TRBJ1-1, the full variable domain is KAGVTQTPRYLIKTRGQQVTLSCSPISGHRSVSWYQQTPGQGLQFLFEYFSETQRNKGNFPGRFSGRQFSNSRSEMNVSTLELGDSALYLCASSDDTHTEAFFGQGTRLTVV.

The chain employs TRBV28 and TRBJ1-5; D not resolved. CDR3 size: 12 residues. Deletions cut 7 bases from V and 8 bases from J, with 12 bases between. Germline V CDR1 and CDR2: MDHEN, SYDVKM. CDR3 coding DNA: TGTGCCAGCACCTCCCAAAGAGAGCCCCAGCATTTT. Its protein product is CASTSQREPQHF.

The chain couples TRBV6-1 to TRBJ1-4, with TRBD1 as a possible D gene (5 bases). The CDR3 extends over 15 amino acids. Germline values: CDR1 MNHNS, CDR2 SASEGT. The V end lost 1 base, the J end lost 7 bases, and 13 bases lay between the germline ends. The CDR3 nucleotides read TGTGCCAGCAGTGAAGACGGGGGGAAGATTGAAAAACTGTTTTTT. Translated: CASSEDGGKIEKLFF.

This chain connects TRBV4-1 to TRBJ2-4; 9 bases map to TRBD1. Trimming cost V 6 bases and J 5 bases; bases outside gene matches: 17. The CDR3 is made up of 18 amino acids. In germline, CDR1 is MGHRA, CDR2 YSYEKL. CDR3 in DNA: TGCGCCAGCAGTCGATATGAGGGACAGGGAAGAGACGAAAACATTCAGTACTTC. Protein: CASSRYEGQGRDENIQYF.

The gene calls are TRBV6-6 and TRBJ1-2, with unresolved D. Trimming left V 7 bases short and J 4 bases short, with 13 bases between. The CDR3 totals 13 residues. Germline lookup yields CDR1 MNHNY and CDR2 SVGAGI (reference sequence). CDR3 sequence reads: CASTSAAGYGYTF. DNA for the CDR3: TGTGCCAGCACCTCGGCGGCCGGCTATGGCTACACCTTC.

The chain recombines TRBV5-4 with TRBJ1-2; D uncertain. Trimming took 4 bases from V and 8 from J, leaving 18 bases between them. The CDR3 is made up of 14 amino acids. Germline-derived CDR1 and CDR2 are SGHNT and YYREEE (reference sequence). The CDR3 DNA follows: TGTGCCAGCAGCCCTGACGTCGGAGCTCGGGGCTACACCTTC. Its protein is CASSPDVGARGYTF.

The CDR3 DNA is TGTGCCTGGAGGGGGGGGGCGCACCAAGAGACCCAGTACTTC. It specifies CAWRGGAHQETQYF. The chain links TRBV30 to TRBJ2-5; TRBD2 might be the D (7 bases). The germline V gene encodes CDR1 GTSNPN and CDR2 SVGIG (reference sequence). Trimming removed 3 bases from V and 0 bases from J, with 11 bases in between. The CDR3 is 14 residues long.

This chain links TRBV5-1 with TRBJ1-2; D remains ambiguous. Trimming cost V 0 bases and J 0 bases, with 9 bases left between them. The CDR3 is made up of 15 amino acids. Germline CDR1 is SGHRS and CDR2 is YFSETQ. The CDR3 is CASSLDPEANYGYTF. CDR3 in DNA: TGCGCCAGCAGCTTGGACCCAGAAGCTAACTATGGCTACACCTTC.

The V call is TRBV25-1, the J call TRBJ1-2; D is unclear. The CDR3 consists of 13 residues. V was shortened by 3 bases and J by 4 bases, with 9 bases between the two germline ends. Germline lookup yields CDR1 MGHDK and CDR2 SYGVNS. CDR3 bases: TGTGCCAGCAGTGAGGGTCAGGCCTATGGCTACACCTTC. Translation gives CASSEGQAYGYTF.